This TCR beta chain was sequenced in a study of T cell responses to AZD1222 COVID-19 vaccine. Study-level background: Pooled together were second doses at about 4 or about 12 weeks. General study findings and limits: The donor cohort was predominantly white British with a female majority, and clonal diversity may have been underestimated. The study sampled repertoires only after the peak T cell response.

Germline V gives CDR1 SGHTA, CDR2 FQGTGA. The V gene end was trimmed by 0 bases and the J gene end by 11 bases; junction bases not matched to a gene: 1. This CDR3 has 14 amino acids. Assay: immunoSEQ multiplex PCR; the TCRdb copy retains only in-frame clones and omits some. The sample yields some 190,000 clones, 85% to 95% seen once. To note about this clone: Its antigen is currently unknown.

The chain joins TRBV7-3 to TRBJ2-3; 14 bases align to TRBD2. The sequence was obtained from an adult in good health. Sample: peripheral blood, taken on day 0 of AZD1222 vaccination. Here the CDR3 DNA reads TGTGCCAGCAGCTTAACGGGACTAGCGGGGGAGCAGTATTTT. Amino acids: CASSLTGLAGEQYF.